This record concerns one T cell receptor beta chain sequence. Regarding time point: newly diagnosed GD, antithyroid drugs for less than 3 months. From PBMCs, RNA was extracted and then used to make the TCR library. Library construction for TCR beta used iRepertoire HTBI primers and Arm-PCR of CDR3 regions. TCRdb reprocessed the multiplex PCR reads with MiXCR, giving one entry per CDR3 protein. The data contain 300,000 to 400,000 distinct CDR3 sequences, 16% of them singletons. These data come from a study of regulatory T cells in long-lasting Graves disease. The germline V and J ends were trimmed by 7 bases and 0 bases, with 12 bases remaining between them. CDR3 length: 14 residues. The same sample was also studied in work on T cells in Graves' hyperthyroidism and ophthalmopathy.

This chain links TRBV12-3 or TRBV12-4 with TRBJ2-5; either TRBD1 or TRBD2 may supply D (5 bases each). The receptor comes from a man aged 40-55 years with Graves disease. The sample consisted of peripheral blood mononuclear cells (PBMCs), taken at new diagnosis, from a patient treated with antithyroid drugs. DNA for the CDR3: TGTGCCAGCACCCCGGGACGTTACCAAGAGACCCAGTACTTC. Its protein is CASTPGRYQETQYF.